Following are 22 T cell receptor beta chains from one sample sequenced in a study of T cell repertoires in cytomegalovirus infection (dated by TCRdb to the late 2010s). Sequencing was carried out with an Illumina HiSeq 1500. Clones were called with MiXCR by TCRdb after fastp trimmed the public reads at Q25, and only in-frame beta chains were retained. Each entry is one CDR3 protein sequence, shown with its most common DNA and genes. For this sample there are nearly 450,000 distinct CDR3 sequences; roughly 31% appear just once. The ten biggest clones cover around 13% of the sample. The sample was PBMCs. The receptors here all came from a human donor in good health (CMV status not recorded). Some clones in this sample may be carry-over from other donors' samples.

The V gene is TRBV29-1, the J gene TRBJ2-3; TRBD2 matches at 14 bases. Per the germline V gene, CDR1 is SQVTM and CDR2 is ANQGSEA. This CDR3 is 14 amino acids long. V was pared by 5 bases and J by 3 bases, with 1 base of the junction left unmatched. For the CDR3, the DNA is TGCAGCGTTTGGACTAGCGGGGGGACAGATACGCAGTATTTT. Translating gives CSVWTSGGTDTQYF.

This clonotype was observed a handful of times. V usage is TRBV5-1 and J usage is TRBJ1-1; tentative D call: TRBD1 (6 bases). Germline values: CDR1 SGHRS, CDR2 YFSETQ. The CDR3 has 15 residues. V was trimmed by 5 bases and J by 3 bases, leaving 17 bases between them. In DNA, the CDR3 is TGCGCCAGCAGTGCACCGGGGGGCGAGGACACTGAAGCTTTCTTT. Translation: CASSAPGGEDTEAFF.

This chain uses TRBV6-2 or TRBV6-3 with TRBJ2-2; a possible D gene is TRBD1 (5 bases). This CDR3 comprises 18 residues. Trimming pared 0 bases from V and 1 base from J, leaving 15 bases between. Germline-derived CDR1 and CDR2 are MNHEY and SVGEGT. CDR3 DNA: TGTGCCAGCAGTTACTCCTCTCCACAGGCCCTGAACACCGGGGAGCTGTTTTTT. It codes for CASSYSSPQALNTGELFF.

This sequence joins TRBV19 and TRBJ2-3, with 7 positions matching TRBD2. CDR1 and CDR2 (germline): LNHDA, SQIVND (reference sequence). The V and J ends lost 7 bases and 2 bases, in that order; junction bases with no gene match: 9. This CDR3 has 15 residues. CDR3 DNA: TGTGCCAGTATTCAGAGACTAGCCCTCACAGATACGCAGTATTTT. This gives the protein CASIQRLALTDTQYF.

The genes are TRBV28 and TRBJ2-7; D remains unclear. V was cut by 1 base and J by 4 bases, with 8 bases left in between. The germline gives CDR1 MDHEN, CDR2 SYDVKM. The CDR3 totals 13 residues. The DNA of the CDR3 is TGTGCCAGCAGTTTATCCCAAAATTACGAGCAGTACTTC. Protein product: CASSLSQNYEQYF.

This clonotype was seen only a few times. The gene calls are TRBV7-2 and TRBJ2-2; TRBD2 matches 10 bases. The CDR3 is made up of 20 amino acids. V was clipped by 4 bases and J by 0 bases; unmatched bases: 14. Germline CDR1 is SGHTA and CDR2 is FQGNSA. The CDR3 DNA sequence: TGTGCCAGCAGCTCCAAAAGTAGCGGGGGGCTCTTCGCGAACACCGGGGAGCTGTTTTTT. Protein sequence: CASSSKSSGGLFANTGELFF.

The sample holds a few counts of this clonotype. This rearrangement joins TRBV2 to TRBJ2-1, with TRBD2 matching over 7 bases. The CDR3 extends over 15 amino acids. V shed 5 bases and J 5 bases; nucleotides not matched to a gene: 9. CDR1 and CDR2 from the germline V gene are SNHLY and FYNNEI. DNA of the CDR3: TGTGCCAGCAGTCCCCGATCCGGGACTAACAATGAGCAGTTCTTC. Translating it yields CASSPRSGTNNEQFF.

This clonotype has a handful of counts. The chain joins TRBV6-5 to TRBJ1-6; unclear D gene. Per germline, CDR1 MNHEY and CDR2 SVGAGI. This CDR3 region has 15 residues. Deletions cut 3 bases from V and 0 bases from J, with 6 bases between. The CDR3 reads CASSYESSYNSPLHF. The CDR3, as DNA: TGTGCCAGCAGTTATGAGAGCTCCTATAATTCACCCCTCCACTTT.

V and J are TRBV28 and TRBJ2-7; 8 nucleotides match TRBD1. Germline CDR1 and CDR2: MDHEN and SYDVKM. Germline trimming cut 6 bases from V and 2 bases from J; bases unmatched to any gene: 6. The CDR3 is 14 residues long. The CDR3 reads CASRVGTGAYEQYF. CDR3 nucleotides: TGTGCCAGCAGGGTGGGGACAGGAGCCTACGAGCAGTACTTC. Supplemented by reference TRBV28 and TRBJ2-7, the full variable domain reads DVKVTQSSRYLVKRTGEKVFLECVQDMDHENMFWYRQDPGLGLRLIYFSYDVKMKEKGDIPEGYSVSREKKERFSLILESASTNQTSMYLCASRVGTGAYEQYFGPGTRLTVT.

This clonotype was seen ten or more times. V and J are TRBV7-2 and TRBJ2-5, with unresolved D. V lost 1 base and J lost 7, with 10 bases in between. The CDR3 contains 13 residues. The germline gives CDR1 SGHTA, CDR2 FQGNSA. This CDR3 reads CASSLELRGTQYF. In nucleotides, the CDR3 is TGTGCCAGCAGCTTAGAGTTACGTGGGACCCAGTACTTC.

This chain joins TRBV12-5 and TRBJ2-1, with 8 bases identical to TRBD2. Germline loops: CDR1 LGHNT, CDR2 FRNRAP. CDR3 length: 12 residues. V shed 6 bases, J shed 15 bases, and the junction held 10 bases outside the gene matches. CDR3 nucleotides: TGTGCTAGTGGCCCCCCGGGACTAGGTCTGTTCTTC. This encodes CASGPPGLGLFF.

This clonotype appeared a few times. This chain uses TRBV2 with TRBJ1-2; TRBD1 might be the D (5 bases). CDR1 and CDR2 from the germline V gene are SNHLY and FYNNEI. This CDR3 has 12 residues. Trimming pared 6 bases from V and 6 bases from J, leaving 11 bases between. CDR3 nucleotides: TGTGCCAGCAGATCAGAGACAGATGGCTACACCTTC. Encoded protein: CASRSETDGYTF.

Ten or more counts support this clonotype. The rearrangement links TRBV7-6 to TRBJ1-3; D unclear. The CDR3 runs to 16 residues. The germline CDR1 and CDR2 sequences are SGHVS and FNYEAQ. Trimming took off 2 bases at V and 1 base at J, with 12 bases between the two ends. Here the CDR3 reads CASSLTRWGSGNTIYF. For the CDR3, the DNA is TGTGCCAGCAGCTTAACGCGCTGGGGTTCTGGAAACACCATATATTTT.

This clonotype was observed many times. The V gene is TRBV7-8, the J gene TRBJ2-7; the D gene is possibly TRBD1 (5 bases). CDR3 length: 12 residues. Trimming cost V 8 bases and J 3 bases, with 11 bases left between them. Germline V CDR1 and CDR2: SGHVS, FQNEAQ. CDR3 in DNA: TGTGCCAGCGGGTTACAGGACTACGAGCAGTACTTC. Residues: CASGLQDYEQYF.

This clonotype has more than one count but fewer than ten. The chain joins TRBV23-1 to TRBJ1-1; D call uncertain. TRBV23-1 counts as an open reading frame of uncertain function. This CDR3 spans 14 amino acids. The germline V and J ends were trimmed by 8 bases and 0 bases, with 13 bases remaining between them. Here the CDR3 DNA reads TGCGCCAGCGGGCGTTCTGAGATGAACACTGAAGCTTTCTTT. Translation gives CASGRSEMNTEAFF.

The chain recombines TRBV12-3 or TRBV12-4 with TRBJ2-2; a weak D match, TRBD2 (5 bases). The CDR3 is 12 residues long. Trimming took off 2 bases at V and 7 bases at J, with 5 bases between the two ends. CDR3 sequence (DNA): TGTGCCAGCAGTTTACGGGGCGGGGAGCTGTTTTTT. This encodes CASSLRGGELFF.

This clonotype came up many times. As DNA, the CDR3 is TGTGCCAGCAGCCTCCCGGAGGCGGGATCCGGGGAGCTGTTTTTT. Translated, it gives CASSLPEAGSGELFF. J is TRBJ2-2 and V is TRBV7-9, with D tentatively TRBD2 (6 bases). The germline gives CDR1 SEHNR, CDR2 FQNEAQ (reference sequence). V lost 5 bases, J lost 6 bases, and 16 bases lay in between. This CDR3 is 15 amino acids long.

This clonotype has at least ten counts. The chain carries TRBV6-1 and TRBJ2-7; no clear D. The V and J ends lost 3 bases and 0 bases respectively, with 12 bases between them. CDR1 MNHNS and CDR2 SASEGT come from the germline V gene. The CDR3 loop spans 15 amino acids. In DNA, the CDR3 is TGTGCCAGCAGTGATGCATATAAGGGCTCCTACGAGCAGTACTTC. Its protein product is CASSDAYKGSYEQYF.

Written as DNA, the CDR3 is TGTGCCAGCAGTTTCCTCGGGGGAACGAACACTGAAGCTTTCTTT. This codes for CASSFLGGTNTEAFF. The chain has TRBV5-3 and TRBJ1-1; D perhaps matches TRBD1 (5 bases). TRBV5-3 is assigned to the ORF class and has an uncertain function. CDR3 length equals 15 residues. Trimming took off 8 bases at V and 1 base at J, with 18 bases between the two ends.

CDR3 bases: TGTGCCAGCAGCAGGGCTGGACTAGCCTACGAGCAGTACTTC. Its protein is CASSRAGLAYEQYF. This chain links TRBV5-6 with TRBJ2-7; 7 bases match TRBD2. The junction had 6 bases not matched to a gene; V was cut back by 4 bases and J by 2 bases. In germline, CDR1 is SGHDT, CDR2 YYEEEE. The CDR3 length is 14 residues.

This clonotype was counted many times. CDR3: CASSLFGRGGVYNEQFF. CDR3 coding DNA: TGTGCCAGCAGTTTATTCGGGCGGGGGGGGGTTTACAATGAGCAGTTCTTC. The chain has TRBV27 and TRBJ2-1; 9 bases are a match to TRBD2. CDR1 is MNHEY, CDR2 SMNVEV, per germline (reference sequence). Unmatched junction bases numbered 8, after V lost 1 base and J lost 4 bases. The CDR3 spans 17 residues.

Many counts were recorded for this clonotype. The rearrangement links TRBV12-3 or TRBV12-4 to TRBJ1-2; a weak D match, TRBD1 (5 bases). V was shortened by 5 bases and J by 4 bases, with 8 bases between the two germline ends. This CDR3 contains 12 residues. The CDR3: CASSPGGYGYTF. The DNA for the CDR3 is TGTGCCAGCAGTCCTGGGGGCTATGGCTACACCTTC.